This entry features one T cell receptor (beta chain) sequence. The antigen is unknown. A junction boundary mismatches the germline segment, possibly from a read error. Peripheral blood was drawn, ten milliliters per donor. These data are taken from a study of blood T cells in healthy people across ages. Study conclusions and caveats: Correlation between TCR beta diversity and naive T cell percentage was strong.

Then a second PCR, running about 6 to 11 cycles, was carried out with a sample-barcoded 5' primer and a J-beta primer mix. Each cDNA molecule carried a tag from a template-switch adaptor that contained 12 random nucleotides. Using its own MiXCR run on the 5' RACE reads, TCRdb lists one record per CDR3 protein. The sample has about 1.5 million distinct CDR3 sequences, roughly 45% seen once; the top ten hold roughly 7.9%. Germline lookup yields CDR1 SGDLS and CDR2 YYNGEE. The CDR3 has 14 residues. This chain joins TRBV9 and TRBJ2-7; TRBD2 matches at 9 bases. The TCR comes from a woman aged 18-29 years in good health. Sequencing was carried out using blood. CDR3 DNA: TGTGCCGGCAGCGGCGGTTCTAGCGGGACCGAGCAGTACTTC. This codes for CAGSGGSSGTEQYF.